One sample yielded the 27 T cell receptor beta chains listed below, sequenced in a study of PD-L1 blockade in urothelial cancer. Assay: immunoSEQ multiplex PCR; the TCRdb copy retains only in-frame clones and omits some. The sample has 54,000 or so clones, over 65% seen once; the top ten hold roughly 1.3%. The time point was: pretreatment peripheral blood. The sequencing here drew on PBMCs, taken around atezolizumab (anti-PD-L1) treatment. The receptors come from a man aged 45-65 years with urothelial cancer.

V and J are TRBV5-6 and TRBJ1-3; maybe TRBD1 (6 bases). Per germline, CDR1 SGHDT and CDR2 YYEEEE. V was pared by 4 bases and J by 1 base, with 12 bases between. This CDR3 comprises 15 residues. The CDR3 bases are TGTGCCAGCAGCACTATCAGGGGATCTGGAAACACCATATATTTT. Translating gives CASSTIRGSGNTIYF.

V is TRBV10-2 and J is TRBJ2-3; D perhaps matches TRBD2 (6 bases). Trimming cost V 0 bases and J 0 bases, with 13 bases left between them. Germline V gene lookup returns CDR1 WSHSY and CDR2 SAAADI. CDR3 length: 17 amino acids. The CDR3: CASSESSGPLSTDTQYF. The CDR3 nucleotides are TGCGCCAGCAGTGAGTCTAGCGGACCCCTTAGCACAGATACGCAGTATTTT.

The CDR3 reads CASSRTRANTGELFF. The CDR3 bases are TGTGCCAGCAGCCGGACTAGGGCTAACACCGGGGAGCTGTTTTTT. V is TRBV6-6 and J is TRBJ2-2, with 7 bases fitting TRBD2. The J segment lost 2 bases and the V segment lost 6 bases, leaving 6 bases of the junction unmatched. This CDR3 has 15 amino acids. Germline CDR1 and CDR2: MNHNY and SVGAGI (reference sequence).

The chain combines TRBV28 with TRBJ2-7, with D uncertain. The CDR3 runs 16 residues. Germline-derived CDR1 and CDR2 are MDHEN and SYDVKM. Trimming stripped 6 bases from V and 0 bases from J, with 18 bases between. CDR3 nucleotides: TGTGCCAGCAGCCCCGGTGGTAGCACCTTCTCCTACGAGCAGTACTTC. Amino acids: CASSPGGSTFSYEQYF.

This chain uses TRBV19 with TRBJ2-6; 7 nucleotides match TRBD1. Trimming took 5 bases from V and 0 from J; bases not matched to a gene: 7. The CDR3 contains 17 residues. Germline loops: CDR1 LNHDA, CDR2 SQIVND (reference sequence). The CDR3 sequence: CASSETGTDSGANVLTF. The CDR3 DNA reads as TGTGCCAGTAGTGAGACAGGGACCGACTCTGGGGCCAACGTCCTGACTTTC.

The chain carries TRBV29-1 and TRBJ2-2; 7 nucleotides agree with TRBD2. In germline, CDR1 is SQVTM, CDR2 ANQGSEA. This CDR3 spans 16 amino acids. The ends lost 1 base at V and 7 bases at J; junction bases unmatched: 12. The CDR3 loop reads CSVEGLARESNGELFF. In DNA form, the CDR3 reads TGCAGCGTTGAAGGGCTAGCGCGGGAGAGTAACGGGGAGCTGTTTTTT.

The chain recombines TRBV7-6 with TRBJ2-6, with D possibly matching TRBD1 (7 bases). V was pared by 5 bases and J by 1 base, with 15 bases between. The germline V gene encodes CDR1 SGHVS and CDR2 FNYEAQ. The CDR3 runs to 17 residues. In nucleotides, the CDR3 is TGTGCCAGCAGCCCGCGGGACAGCTTATCTGGGGCCAACGTCCTGACTTTC. It encodes CASSPRDSLSGANVLTF.

This clone was recorded once. The CDR3 loop reads CASSFGQASSGANVLTF. The CDR3 nucleotides read TGTGCCAGCAGCTTCGGACAGGCAAGCTCTGGGGCCAACGTCCTGACTTTC. J is TRBJ2-6 and V is TRBV7-2; 7 bases are shared with TRBD1. The germline CDR1 and CDR2 sequences are SGHTA and FQGNSA. Trimming at V came to 3 bases and at J to 0 bases, leaving 5 bases not matched to a gene. This CDR3 contains 17 residues.

This sequence joins TRBV7-2 and TRBJ2-7; a weak D match, TRBD1 (6 bases). Trimming cost V 3 bases and J 3 bases, with 21 bases left between them. The length of the CDR3 is 17 residues. Germline loops: CDR1 SGHTA, CDR2 FQGNSA. For the CDR3, the DNA is TGTGCCAGCAGCTTCACCTCGTCGGGATCAGGGGACTACGAGCAGTACTTC. The encoded protein is CASSFTSSGSGDYEQYF.

The sample holds one count of this clone. The V gene is TRBV28, the J gene TRBJ2-4; 7 nucleotides match TRBD2. The V and J ends lost 7 bases and 0 bases, in that order; junction bases with no gene match: 9. The CDR3 length is 16 residues. CDR1 MDHEN and CDR2 SYDVKM come from the germline V gene. CDR3 bases: TGTGCCAGCACCTCCCCTCGGGGGGAAGCCAAAAACATTCAGTACTTC. It is translated as CASTSPRGEAKNIQYF.

The table lists this clone with a few counts. In DNA form, the CDR3 reads TGTGCCAGCAAGGACAGAAACACCGGGGAGCTGTTTTTT. Protein: CASKDRNTGELFF. The J gene is TRBJ2-2, the V gene TRBV19; TRBD1 might be the D (6 bases). Germline V lookup: CDR1 LNHDA, CDR2 SQIVND (reference sequence). The V gene lost 9 bases and the J gene lost 2 bases, with 10 bases spanning the gap. CDR3 length equals 13 residues.

J is TRBJ1-1 and V is TRBV27; D is uncertain. Germline CDR1 is MNHEY and CDR2 is SMNVEV (reference sequence). The CDR3 consists of 15 residues. V lost 0 bases and J 4 bases, leaving 12 bases between the germline ends. CDR3 nucleotide sequence: TGTGCCAGCAGTTTATCTCGCGGCCCGGTCACTGAAGCTTTCTTT. Protein sequence: CASSLSRGPVTEAFF.

The V and J genes are TRBV5-1 and TRBJ2-5; D is possibly TRBD2 (6 bases). Germline V lookup: CDR1 SGHRS, CDR2 YFSETQ. The ends were cut back, 4 bases at V and 2 bases at J, with 15 bases in the middle. The CDR3 extends over 15 amino acids. CDR3: CASSGGLGIQETQYF. The CDR3, as DNA: TGCGCCAGCAGCGGAGGGCTCGGCATACAAGAGACCCAGTACTTC.

The chain combines TRBV5-1 with TRBJ2-7; 9 positions match TRBD1. The CDR3 has 14 residues. After removal of 4 bases from V and 6 bases from J, the junction contained 8 bases not matched to a gene. CDR1 and CDR2 (germline): SGHRS, YFSETQ. CDR3 in DNA: TGCGCCAGCAGCGGGCGGACAGGGGAGAGCGAGCAGTACTTC. Translated: CASSGRTGESEQYF.

This CDR3 is CASSGGGSSYEQYF. The CDR3 DNA reads as TGCGCCAGCAGCGGGGGGGGCAGCTCCTACGAGCAGTACTTC. The chain combines TRBV5-1 with TRBJ2-7, with D possibly TRBD2 on 7 matching bases. This CDR3 is built from 14 residues. V lost 4 bases and J lost 0, with 11 bases in between. Germline V gene sequence: CDR1 SGHRS, CDR2 YFSETQ.

V gene TRBV30 combines with J gene TRBJ2-6, with D tentatively TRBD2 (6 bases). The CDR3 has 14 amino acids. Trimming shortened V by 2 bases and J by 2 bases, and 7 bases separated the two germline ends. Germline CDR1 is GTSNPN and CDR2 is SVGIG (reference sequence). The CDR3 reads CAWSRRAGANVLTF. The CDR3 DNA sequence: TGTGCCTGGAGTAGGAGGGCTGGGGCCAACGTCCTGACTTTC. Full variable domain (outside the CDR3, taken from reference TRBV30 and TRBJ2-6): SQTIHQWPATLVQPVGSPLSLECTVEGTSNPNLYWYRQAAGRGLQLLFYSVGIGQISSEVPQNLSASRPQDRQFILSSKKLLLSDSGFYLCAWSRRAGANVLTFGAGSRLTVL.

This clone was detected once. The chain uses TRBV5-1 and TRBJ2-2, with D possibly matching TRBD2 (6 bases). Germline V CDR1 and CDR2: SGHRS, YFSETQ. The V gene lost 2 bases and the J gene lost 5 bases, with 19 bases spanning the gap. CDR3 length: 17 residues. CDR3 loop: CASSFGSDGRGTGELFF. The CDR3 bases are TGCGCCAGCAGCTTCGGTTCGGACGGGAGAGGTACCGGGGAGCTGTTTTTT.

This chain links TRBV25-1 with TRBJ2-7; TRBD1 matches at 7 bases. The J segment lost 1 base and the V segment lost 6 bases, leaving 9 bases of the junction unmatched. This CDR3 has 15 amino acids. Looked up from germline, CDR1 is MGHDK and CDR2 is SYGVNS. CDR3 residues: CASSPGNRGSYEQYF. CDR3 coding DNA: TGTGCCAGCAGCCCGGGGAACAGGGGATCCTACGAGCAGTACTTC.

The sample holds one count of this clone. The CDR3: CASSLTASGRSYEQYF. As DNA, the CDR3 is TGTGCCAGCAGCTTAACGGCTAGCGGGAGATCCTACGAGCAGTACTTC. The genes are TRBV7-2 and TRBJ2-7; 10 bases match TRBD2. Trimming took 2 bases from V and 1 from J; bases not matched to a gene: 5. CDR3 size: 16 residues. CDR1 is SGHTA and CDR2 is FQGNSA in the germline V gene.

The gene calls are TRBV5-1 and TRBJ1-5, with D uncertain. The CDR3 spans 14 residues. Germline-derived CDR1 and CDR2 are SGHRS and YFSETQ. V dropped 0 bases and J dropped 4 bases, with 8 bases sitting between them. In DNA form, the CDR3 reads TGCGCCAGCAGCTTGGCCCCCAGTAATCAGCCCCAGCATTTT. It codes for CASSLAPSNQPQHF.

This clone is a singleton in its sample. This sequence joins TRBV28 and TRBJ1-5; D is uncertain. The germline V gene has CDR1 MDHEN and CDR2 SYDVKM. Trimming shortened V by 3 bases and J by 2 bases, and 11 bases separated the two germline ends. The CDR3 is made up of 15 amino acids. The CDR3 nucleotides are TGTGCCAGCAGTTTTCGGGGAAGAGGCAATCAGCCCCAGCATTTT. Translating it yields CASSFRGRGNQPQHF.

This clone is medium-sized (0.01 to 0.1%) within its sample. The chain recombines TRBV10-3 with TRBJ1-1; the match to TRBD1 covers 11 bases. Germline V gene sequence: CDR1 ENHRY, CDR2 SYGVKD. After removal of 6 bases from V and 5 bases from J, the junction contained 8 bases not matched to a gene. This CDR3 has 15 amino acids. CDR3 DNA: TGTGCCATCAGGGGGACAGGGGGTAAAGCTACTGAAGCTTTCTTT. Amino acids: CAIRGTGGKATEAFF.

The V call is TRBV7-9, the J call TRBJ1-1, with D perhaps matching TRBD1 (5 bases). The length of the CDR3 is 14 residues. The ends were cut back, 5 bases at V and 4 bases at J, with 14 bases in the middle. CDR1 SEHNR and CDR2 FQNEAQ come from the germline V gene (reference sequence). The CDR3 nucleotides are TGTGCCAGCAGCACCGGGGGACCTGGCACTGAAGCTTTCTTT. Amino acids: CASSTGGPGTEAFF. Full variable domain (remainder filled in from reference TRBV7-9 and TRBJ1-1): DTGVSQNPRHKITKRGQNVTFRCDPISEHNRLYWYRQTLGQGPEFLTYFQNEAQLEKSRLLSDRFSAERPKGSFSTLEIQRTEQGDSAMYLCASSTGGPGTEAFFGQGTRLTVV.

This rearrangement joins TRBV7-2 to TRBJ2-3; 9 bases fit TRBD2. This CDR3 has 16 amino acids. After removal of 1 base from V and 7 bases from J, the junction contained 9 bases not matched to a gene. Per germline, CDR1 SGHTA and CDR2 FQGNSA. The CDR3 is CASSLELAGARNTQYF. The CDR3 region has the DNA TGTGCCAGCAGCTTAGAGTTAGCGGGGGCTCGAAATACGCAGTATTTT. Full variable domain (remainder filled in from reference TRBV7-2 and TRBJ2-3): GAGVSQSPSNKVTEKGKDVELRCDPISGHTALYWYRQSLGQGLEFLIYFQGNSAPDKSGLPSDRFSAERTGGSVSTLTIQRTQQEDSAVYLCASSLELAGARNTQYFGPGTRLTVL.

The chain recombines TRBV15 with TRBJ2-5, with a tentative D call TRBD1 (5 bases). The CDR3 is 15 residues long. Trimming removed 1 base from V and 3 bases from J, with 12 bases in between. Germline V gene sequence: CDR1 LNHNV, CDR2 YYDKDF (reference sequence). The CDR3 is CATSRGAWGEETQYF. The CDR3 region has the DNA TGTGCCACCAGCAGAGGGGCATGGGGCGAAGAGACCCAGTACTTC.

The chain joins TRBV11-3 to TRBJ2-1; 9 bases agree with TRBD2. Germline CDR1 reads SGHNT; CDR2 reads YENEEA. With V trimmed by 4 bases and J by 7 bases, 17 bases remained unmatched. This CDR3 has 18 amino acids. The CDR3 region is CASSSLNRLAGKENEQFF. For the CDR3, the DNA is TGTGCCAGCAGCTCCCTAAATAGGCTAGCGGGAAAAGAGAATGAGCAGTTCTTC.

The CDR3 DNA reads as TGTGCCAGCCCCACTAGCGGGGGGGCCGATGAGCAGTTCTTC. The encoded protein is CASPTSGGADEQFF. This sequence joins TRBV2 and TRBJ2-1; TRBD2 aligns across 13 bases. V gave up 8 bases and J gave up 8 bases; unmatched junction bases: 6. Germline V gives CDR1 SNHLY, CDR2 FYNNEI. The CDR3 is 14 amino acids.